This T cell receptor (beta chain) was observed in a study of OX40 agonist ivuxolimab in advanced cancers. Looked up from germline, CDR1 is SGHRS and CDR2 is YFSETQ. The ends lost 4 bases at V and 4 bases at J; junction bases unmatched: 19. There are 20 residues in the CDR3. Method: immunoSEQ multiplex PCR; TCRdb's copy keeps in-frame clones and lacks some. This repertoire shows 30,000 to 45,000 clones, around 87% found once; its top ten account for roughly 30%. The V and J genes are TRBV5-1 and TRBJ2-2, with 10 bases identical to TRBD1. The receptor was derived from an adult with an advanced solid tumor such as melanoma, head and neck, liver or kidney cancer. Sequencing was performed on CD4+ or CD8+ T cells sorted from blood, taken in a trial of the OX40 agonist ivuxolimab. This CDR3 is CASSPDPGQGPRGITGELFF. The CDR3 DNA sequence: TGCGCCAGCAGCCCCGATCCGGGACAGGGGCCCCGGGGGATCACCGGGGAGCTGTTTTTT.